The 32 T cell receptor beta chains in this list originate from one sample, sequenced in a study of blood T cell repertoires in COVID-19. Profiled with immunoSEQ multiplex PCR; TCRdb holds only in-frame clones, not every one. Here the sample spans 120,000 or so clones, more than 75% being singletons. The sequenced sample was peripheral blood. These receptors all stem from a man aged 45-65 years with active COVID-19.

The V gene is TRBV2, the J gene TRBJ2-7, with a weak D call TRBD1 (6 bases). Germline values: CDR1 SNHLY, CDR2 FYNNEI. The CDR3 is 13 amino acids. Trimming removed 3 bases from V and 4 bases from J, with 10 bases in between. The CDR3 loop reads CASSEGHSYEQYF. CDR3 in DNA: TGTGCCAGCAGTGAGGGACATTCTTACGAGCAGTACTTC.

This chain uses TRBV10-3 with TRBJ2-3; no clear D. The CDR3 is 17 residues long. The V gene's germline CDR1 is ENHRY and CDR2 SYGVKD. Trimming stripped 0 bases from V and 0 bases from J, with 13 bases between. The CDR3 DNA follows: TGTGCCATCAGTGAGTCTCAGTCAGAGACTAGCACAGATACGCAGTATTTT. It is translated as CAISESQSETSTDTQYF.

This clone was seen a single time. V usage is TRBV10-3 and J usage is TRBJ1-2, with 7 bases that match TRBD1. V was clipped by 10 bases and J by 0 bases; unmatched bases: 5. The CDR3 length is 13 residues. In germline, CDR1 is ENHRY, CDR2 SYGVKD. Here the CDR3 reads CANRGQTNYGYTF. The CDR3, as DNA: TGTGCCAACCGGGGACAGACTAACTATGGCTACACCTTC.

The rearrangement links TRBV15 to TRBJ2-3, with 7 bases that match TRBD1. The CDR3 covers 16 residues. The germline V gene has CDR1 LNHNV and CDR2 YYDKDF (reference sequence). V lost 2 bases and J lost 2; bases outside the gene matches: 7. DNA for the CDR3: TGTGCCACCAGCAGACGCACCACAGGGGACACAGATACGCAGTATTTT. Protein product: CATSRRTTGDTDTQYF.

This chain links TRBV11-2 with TRBJ1-4; a possible D gene is TRBD1 (5 bases). Germline CDR1 SGHAT, CDR2 FQNNGV. Trimming cost V 2 bases and J 0 bases, with 10 bases left between them. This CDR3 spans 16 amino acids. The CDR3 is CASSLSGRATNEKLFF. CDR3 coding DNA: TGTGCCAGCAGCTTATCAGGGAGGGCAACTAATGAAAAACTGTTTTTT. Based on the CDR3 plus reference TRBV11-2 and TRBJ1-4, the full variable domain is EAGVAQSPRYKIIEKRQSVAFWCNPISGHATLYWYQQILGQGPKLLIQFQNNGVVDDSQLPKDRFSAERLKGVDSTLKIQPAKLEDSAVYLCASSLSGRATNEKLFFGSGTQLSVL.

The chain links TRBV18 to TRBJ2-1; 11 bases fit TRBD2. The germline V gene encodes CDR1 KGHSH and CDR2 LQKENI. The V segment lost 4 bases and the J segment 5 bases; nucleotides outside the gene matches: 4. This CDR3 has 15 amino acids. The CDR3 here is CASSRSSGGDNEQFF. DNA of the CDR3: TGTGCCAGCTCACGAAGTAGCGGGGGGGACAATGAGCAGTTCTTC.

The J gene is TRBJ2-5, the V gene TRBV4-2; weak D call: TRBD2 (5 bases). Trimming left V 1 base short and J 2 bases short, with 11 bases between. The CDR3 is made up of 15 amino acids. Germline CDR1 and CDR2: LGHNA and YNFKEQ. As DNA, the CDR3 is TGTGCCAGCAGCCAAGTCGGAAGCGGTCAAGAGACCCAGTACTTC. This encodes CASSQVGSGQETQYF.

The rearrangement uses TRBV19 and TRBJ1-1; no definite D call. The germline gives CDR1 LNHDA, CDR2 SQIVND (reference sequence). The CDR3 length is 15 residues. V gave up 4 bases and J gave up 4 bases, with 16 bases separating them. CDR3 sequence (DNA): TGTGCCAGTAGTAAGGACGAGGGTTTTAGCACTGAAGCTTTCTTT. Translation: CASSKDEGFSTEAFF. Combining the CDR3 with reference TRBV19 and TRBJ1-1 gives the whole variable domain DGGITQSPKYLFRKEGQNVTLSCEQNLNHDAMYWYRQDPGQGLRLIYYSQIVNDFQKGDIAEGYSVSREKKESFPLTVTSAQKNPTAFYLCASSKDEGFSTEAFFGQGTRLTVV.

V gene TRBV9 combines with J gene TRBJ1-2, with a possible D match to TRBD1 (5 bases). V was trimmed by 0 bases and J by 8 bases, leaving 14 bases between them. There are 14 residues in the CDR3. The V gene's germline CDR1 is SGDLS and CDR2 YYNGEE. The CDR3 loop reads CASSVGQTLFGYTF. The CDR3 region has the DNA TGTGCCAGCAGCGTAGGACAGACCCTCTTCGGCTACACCTTC.

This rearrangement joins TRBV18 to TRBJ1-1; D gene unclear. V shed 1 base and J shed 2 bases, with 11 bases lying between them. Germline loops: CDR1 KGHSH, CDR2 LQKENI. This CDR3 is built from 15 residues. CDR3: CASSPLNGLNTEAFF. The CDR3 DNA reads TGTGCCAGCTCACCACTGAACGGACTAAACACTGAAGCTTTCTTT.

The genes are TRBV9 and TRBJ1-3; D is possibly TRBD1 (5 bases). The CDR3 is made up of 14 amino acids. Germline lookup yields CDR1 SGDLS and CDR2 YYNGEE. The V and J ends lost 4 bases and 3 bases respectively, with 11 bases between them. The CDR3 nucleotides read TGTGCCAGCAGCTCACAGGATCTTGGAAACACCATATATTTT. Translated, it gives CASSSQDLGNTIYF.

The chain employs TRBV10-1 and TRBJ2-3; D not certain. Germline-derived CDR1 and CDR2 are WNHNN and SYGVQD (reference sequence). The V end lost 4 bases, the J end lost 2 bases, and 10 bases lay between the germline ends. The CDR3 length is 14 residues. The CDR3 DNA reads as TGCGCCAGCAGTGTTGGAGAGCCCACAGATACGCAGTATTTT. This translates into CASSVGEPTDTQYF.

This clone was seen a few times. V gene TRBV19 combines with J gene TRBJ1-6; 10 bases are a match to TRBD1. V dropped 5 bases and J dropped 9; count of bases not matched to a gene: 1. The CDR3 is 13 residues long. Looked up from germline, CDR1 is LNHDA and CDR2 is SQIVND (reference sequence). Here the CDR3 reads CASSGTGVSPLHF. CDR3 DNA sequence: TGTGCCAGTAGTGGGACAGGGGTTTCACCCCTCCACTTT.

The rearrangement uses TRBV2 and TRBJ2-3; 10 bases align to TRBD2. With 5 bases clipped from V and 4 bases from J, the junction kept 6 bases outside the gene matches. This CDR3 contains 15 residues. Per the germline V gene, CDR1 is SNHLY and CDR2 is FYNNEI. DNA for the CDR3: TGTGCCAGCAGTTCTACTAGCGGGGCCCCAGATACGCAGTATTTT. Protein sequence: CASSSTSGAPDTQYF.

The V gene is TRBV14, the J gene TRBJ1-1; D is undetermined. The CDR3 extends over 14 amino acids. Germline V lookup: CDR1 SGHDN, CDR2 FVKESK. Trimming shortened V by 4 bases and J by 2 bases, and 11 bases separated the two germline ends. The CDR3 coding sequence is TGTGCCAGCAGCCGCCCGGGATTAAACACTGAAGCTTTCTTT. Its translation: CASSRPGLNTEAFF. Full variable domain (remainder filled in from reference TRBV14 and TRBJ1-1): EAGVTQFPSHSVIEKGQTVTLRCDPISGHDNLYWYRRVMGKEIKFLLHFVKESKQDESGMPNNRFLAERTGGTYSTLKVQPAELEDSGVYFCASSRPGLNTEAFFGQGTRLTVV.

V usage is TRBV3-1 (or the pseudogene TRBV3-2) and J usage is TRBJ1-6; TRBD1 is a possible D gene (5 bases). CDR1 and CDR2 from the germline V gene are LGHDT and YNNKEL (reference sequence). There are 13 residues in the CDR3. V gave up 3 bases and J gave up 5 bases, with 5 bases separating them. The CDR3 sequence is CASSQTDNSPLHF. DNA for the CDR3: TGTGCCAGCAGCCAGACAGATAATTCACCCCTCCACTTT.

The gene calls are TRBV3-1 (or the pseudogene TRBV3-2) and TRBJ2-3, with TRBD1 as a possible D gene (6 bases). Germline-derived CDR1 and CDR2 are LGHDT and YNNKEL (reference sequence). This CDR3 comprises 13 residues. Trimming left V 6 bases short and J 0 bases short, with 7 bases between. In DNA form, the CDR3 reads TGTGCCAGCAGACAGGGAAGCACAGATACGCAGTATTTT. Translated: CASRQGSTDTQYF.

The chain has TRBV5-6 and TRBJ2-3, with a weak D call TRBD2 (6 bases). Between the trimmed V and J ends, which lost 4 bases and 6 bases, there was a span of 15 bases. The V gene's germline CDR1 is SGHDT and CDR2 YYEEEE. The CDR3 runs to 14 residues. The CDR3 loop is CASSGGKLTDTQYF. The CDR3 region has the DNA TGTGCCAGCAGCGGGGGGAAGTTAACGGATACGCAGTATTTT.

CDR3 DNA: TGTGCCAGTCGTGCCTCGTGGGCAGGGAACATTCAGTACTTC. It is translated as CASRASWAGNIQYF. The chain employs TRBV19 and TRBJ2-4; TRBD1 is a possible D gene (5 bases). CDR1 and CDR2 from the germline V gene are LNHDA and SQIVND (reference sequence). V gave up 8 bases and J gave up 7 bases, with 18 bases separating them. This CDR3 has 14 amino acids.

The chain couples TRBV2 to TRBJ2-1; D possibly corresponds to TRBD2 (6 bases). The CDR3 extends over 13 amino acids. V lost 7 bases and J lost 7, with 14 bases in between. Germline assignment: CDR1 SNHLY and CDR2 FYNNEI. In nucleotides, the CDR3 is TGTGCCAGCACAGAGGAGGGGTTTAATGAGCAGTTCTTC. Protein: CASTEEGFNEQFF.

The rearrangement uses TRBV7-2 and TRBJ1-2; 7 bases agree with TRBD1. J gave up 2 bases and V 5 bases, and 2 bases lay outside the gene matches. CDR3 length: 13 amino acids. The V gene's germline CDR1 is SGHTA and CDR2 FQGNSA. This chain's CDR3 is CASSPDRNYGYTF. The DNA for the CDR3 is TGTGCCAGCAGCCCGGACAGGAACTATGGCTACACCTTC.

The rearrangement uses TRBV28 and TRBJ2-1; D not resolved. V was clipped by 3 bases and J by 7 bases, with 10 bases between them. Germline V gene data show CDR1 as MDHEN and CDR2 as SYDVKM. This CDR3 is 13 amino acids long. The CDR3 sequence: CASSFIVRNEQFF. CDR3 sequence (DNA): TGTGCCAGCAGTTTCATCGTCAGGAATGAGCAGTTCTTC.

The V gene is TRBV19, the J gene TRBJ2-1, with D hard to call. This CDR3 is 15 amino acids long. Germline CDR1 reads LNHDA; CDR2 reads SQIVND (reference sequence). V was clipped by 2 bases and J by 0 bases, with 8 bases between them. The CDR3 DNA sequence: TGTGCCAGTAGTATACGTTACAGCTCCTACAATGAGCAGTTCTTC. Amino acid sequence: CASSIRYSSYNEQFF.

The rearrangement uses TRBV7-8 and TRBJ2-2, with D unresolved. The CDR3 contains 13 residues. Trimming took off 5 bases at V and 10 bases at J, with 14 bases between the two ends. Per the germline V gene, CDR1 is SGHVS and CDR2 is FQNEAQ. CDR3 sequence (DNA): TGTGCCAGCAGCCCCCCCACCAAACAGGAGCTGTTTTTT. Protein product: CASSPPTKQELFF.

The genes are TRBV6-5 and TRBJ2-3, with D unclear. V shed 7 bases and J shed 3 bases, with 8 bases lying between them. CDR1 and CDR2 (germline): MNHEY, SVGAGI. The CDR3 extends over 12 amino acids. The CDR3: CASTPGTDTQYF. CDR3 nucleotide sequence: TGTGCCAGCACTCCCGGTACAGATACGCAGTATTTT.

This chain's CDR3 is CASSIDRGTGELFF. The CDR3 bases are TGTGCCAGTAGTATAGACAGGGGTACCGGGGAGCTGTTTTTT. J is TRBJ2-2 and V is TRBV19; the D gene is possibly TRBD1 (6 bases). V lost 0 bases to trimming and J lost 5 bases, with 7 bases between them. The CDR3 is 14 residues long. Looked up from germline, CDR1 is LNHDA and CDR2 is SQIVND (reference sequence).

The chain joins TRBV2 to TRBJ2-4, with D hard to call. Germline values: CDR1 SNHLY, CDR2 FYNNEI. Between the trimmed V and J ends, which lost 4 bases and 0 bases, there was a span of 7 bases. This CDR3 region has 14 residues. This CDR3 reads CASSVGLAKNIQYF. In DNA form, the CDR3 reads TGTGCCAGCAGTGTCGGGTTAGCCAAAAACATTCAGTACTTC.

V and J are TRBV6-6 and TRBJ1-5, with D possibly TRBD1 on 5 matching bases. Germline V gene data show CDR1 as MNHNY and CDR2 as SVGAGI (reference sequence). This CDR3 is built from 12 residues. Trimming cost V 6 bases and J 9 bases, with 12 bases left between them. CDR3 coding DNA: TGTGCCAGCAGGACAGTCCAGGGGCCCCAGCATTTT. It translates to CASRTVQGPQHF.

This chain uses TRBV11-3 with TRBJ2-3; TRBD1 matches 7 bases. After removal of 6 bases from V and 0 bases from J, the junction contained 6 bases not matched to a gene. Per germline, CDR1 SGHNT and CDR2 YENEEA. This CDR3 has 15 amino acids. The CDR3 DNA reads as TGTGCCAGCAGTGAGACAGGGCTGAGCACAGATACGCAGTATTTT. Translated: CASSETGLSTDTQYF.

The chain joins TRBV28 to TRBJ2-1, with TRBD2 matching over 9 bases. Germline values: CDR1 MDHEN, CDR2 SYDVKM. The V segment lost 5 bases and the J segment 4 bases; nucleotides outside the gene matches: 9. CDR3 size: 16 residues. The CDR3 loop reads CASSTSSGDSYNEQFF. DNA for the CDR3: TGTGCCAGCAGTACATCTAGCGGGGACTCATACAATGAGCAGTTCTTC.

The gene calls are TRBV3-1 (or the pseudogene TRBV3-2) and TRBJ2-1; 11 nucleotides align to TRBD2. This CDR3 has 15 residues. V was clipped by 4 bases and J by 8 bases; unmatched bases: 7. CDR1 is LGHDT, CDR2 YNNKEL, per germline (reference sequence). CDR3 region: CASSLAGGLVDEQFF. The CDR3 DNA is TGTGCCAGCAGCCTAGCGGGGGGGCTCGTAGATGAGCAGTTCTTC.

This chain joins TRBV19 and TRBJ1-4; D is perhaps TRBD1 (5 bases). The germline CDR1 and CDR2 sequences are LNHDA and SQIVND (reference sequence). The V gene lost 6 bases and the J gene lost 4 bases, with 18 bases spanning the gap. This CDR3 comprises 16 residues. The chain's CDR3 is CASSPSLRAINEKLFF. CDR3 coding DNA: TGTGCCAGTAGCCCCTCTCTCAGGGCCATTAATGAAAAACTGTTTTTT.